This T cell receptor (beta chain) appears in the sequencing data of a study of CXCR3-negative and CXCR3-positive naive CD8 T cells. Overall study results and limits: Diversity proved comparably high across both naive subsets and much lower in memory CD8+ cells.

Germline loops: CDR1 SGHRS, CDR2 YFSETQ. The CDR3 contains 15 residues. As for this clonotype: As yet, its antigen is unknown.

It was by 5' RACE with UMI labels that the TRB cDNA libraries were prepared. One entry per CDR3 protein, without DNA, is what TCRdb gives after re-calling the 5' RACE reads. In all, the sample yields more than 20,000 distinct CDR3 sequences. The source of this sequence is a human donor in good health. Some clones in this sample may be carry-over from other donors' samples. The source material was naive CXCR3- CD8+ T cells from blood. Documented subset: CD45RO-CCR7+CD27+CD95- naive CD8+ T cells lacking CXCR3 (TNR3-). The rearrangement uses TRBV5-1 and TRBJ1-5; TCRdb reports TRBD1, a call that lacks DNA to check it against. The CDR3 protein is CASSDTGVGDQPQHF.